A selection of T cell receptor beta chains follows, all from one sample in a study of blood T cell repertoires in COVID-19. Data came from immunoSEQ multiplex PCR; TCRdb stores just in-frame clones and leaves some out. Seen here are about 440,000 clones, approximately 90% observed once, and the top ten hold around 4.4%. Sequenced sample: peripheral blood. These TCRs come from a woman in her 30s with acute or convalescent COVID-19. Both conserved end residues are trimmed from each CDR3.

>TRBV4-1
ASRLTGGSFNEQF
>TRBV30
ATYRAAGELF
>TRBV5-1
ASSILTGMSNEQF
>TRBV7-9
ASSHTQGASYGYT
>TRBV29-1
SANPDRDLNTEAF
>TRBV10-3
AISEVVGSGEQY
>TRBV27
ASSSLDSLNYGYT
>TRBV24-1
ATSDSGTDYSNQPQH
>TRBV2
ASSAGGAYEQY
>TRBV3-1/TRBV3-2
ASSPSGIDTQY
>TRBV6-2/TRBV6-3
ASSTTSRGSYEQY
>TRBV5-8
ASSLVFSAFDQPQH
>TRBV19
ASSIRQGDFSPKELF
>TRBV13
ASSLGRTGISPLH
>TRBV5-1
ASTGDGPDTQY
>TRBV5-1
ASSLSQGFSYEQY
>TRBV7-6
ASTLWGLETQY
>TRBV27
ASSPLLRTDTQY
>TRBV28
ATSGSLAGGQDTQY
>TRBV6-5
ASSTGTGGYEQY
>TRBV9
ASVQGSEANTDTQY
>TRBV5-5
ASSLAGVGGYT
>TRBV9
ASSVGRSRTDTQY
>TRBV10-2
ASSDLKTGLLNGYT
>TRBV7-8
ASSPRARGAIDIQY
>TRBV5-1
ASSIRDRNTEAF
>TRBV7-2
ASSLRGPAGEQY
>TRBV9
ASSASGNQETQY
>TRBV6-2/TRBV6-3
ASSPDRTTYEQY
>TRBV15
ATSVRDTAHNEQF
>TRBV5-4
ASSPRQGDTEAF
>TRBV5-4
ASSPLPGQGASPLH
>TRBV4-1
ASSQVVQVNYGYT
>TRBV2
ASSRDSSYEQY
>TRBV29-1
SVGGQSSYNEQF
>TRBV6-6
ASSKDSFDGYT
>TRBV5-1
ASSHLRGGYEQY
>TRBV7-2
ASSHTGYEQY
>TRBV10-2
ASSQTGEYGYT
>TRBV30
AGGVRGEKLF
>TRBV30
ALRVPGANVLT
>TRBV5-1
ASSLAGGSYTDTQY
>TRBV15
ATSRDRIAGARRDTQY
>TRBV28
ASSFPPPRGLTSYEQY